The next 20 T cell receptor beta chains were all read from a single sample in a study of blood T cell repertoires in COVID-19. Data came from immunoSEQ multiplex PCR; TCRdb stores just in-frame clones and leaves some out. This sample has 170,000 or so clones, with around 83% found just once. Specimen: peripheral blood. Receptors were obtained from a woman aged 65 to 85 with COVID-19, enrolled during active disease.

V usage is TRBV19 and J usage is TRBJ2-1; 12 nucleotides line up with TRBD2. This CDR3 is built from 16 residues. CDR1 and CDR2 (germline): LNHDA, SQIVND (reference sequence). Unmatched junction bases numbered 11, after V lost 5 bases and J lost 9 bases. In DNA form, the CDR3 reads TGTGCCAGTAGTGGGCGGACTAGCGGGAAAATGAGTGAGCAGTTCTTC. Its translation: CASSGRTSGKMSEQFF.

This sequence joins TRBV6-2 or TRBV6-3 and TRBJ2-1; 7 positions agree with TRBD1. Germline V gene data show CDR1 as MNHEY and CDR2 as SVGEGT. Losses at the gene ends were 0 bases for V and 5 bases for J; bases not matched to a gene: 7. The CDR3 runs 16 residues. CDR3 sequence reads: CASSYSRGQGNNEQFF. CDR3 sequence (DNA): TGTGCCAGCAGTTACTCGAGGGGGCAGGGGAACAATGAGCAGTTCTTC.

A single count supports this clone. The chain joins TRBV24-1 to TRBJ2-1; possibly TRBD1 for D (5 bases). This CDR3 region has 15 residues. The V gene lost 4 bases and the J gene lost 8 bases, with 17 bases spanning the gap. Germline V gene lookup returns CDR1 KGHDR and CDR2 SFDVKD. In DNA form, the CDR3 reads TGTGCCACCAGTGAGGGATCGGGTACCAGGGATGAGCAGTTCTTC. It is translated as CATSEGSGTRDEQFF.

The gene calls are TRBV19 and TRBJ1-1, with 8 nucleotides matching TRBD1. Germline V gene data show CDR1 as LNHDA and CDR2 as SQIVND (reference sequence). The junction had 12 bases not matched to a gene; V was cut back by 5 bases and J by 4 bases. The CDR3 spans 16 residues. DNA of the CDR3: TGTGCCAGTAGTGCCGGGACAGGCCTTTACCCCACTGAAGCTTTCTTT. Residues: CASSAGTGLYPTEAFF.

The V and J genes are TRBV2 and TRBJ2-6; D not certain. The CDR3 spans 14 residues. With 7 bases removed from V and 0 bases from J, the gap between germline ends came to 7 bases. CDR1 is SNHLY and CDR2 is FYNNEI in the germline V gene. CDR3 bases: TGTGCCAGCAATCCCCTCTCTGGGGCCAACGTCCTGACTTTC. This encodes CASNPLSGANVLTF.

The chain combines TRBV7-2 with TRBJ1-1; tentative D call: TRBD1 (5 bases). The CDR3 has 14 residues. V was cut by 5 bases and J by 3 bases, with 13 bases left in between. Germline lookup yields CDR1 SGHTA and CDR2 FQGNSA. Here the CDR3 DNA reads TGTGCCAGCAGCCCATTCCGGGACTACACTGAAGCTTTCTTT. Translated: CASSPFRDYTEAFF.

Concerning this clone itself: Other DNA sequences in this specimen translate into the identical CDR3. This chain links TRBV18 with TRBJ2-7, with 9 bases that match TRBD1. In germline, CDR1 is KGHSH, CDR2 LQKENI. The V gene end was trimmed by 3 bases and the J gene end by 2 bases; junction bases not matched to a gene: 8. The CDR3 spans 16 residues. The CDR3 sequence: CASSPPGTGRPYEQYF. In DNA form, the CDR3 reads TGTGCCAGCTCACCCCCAGGGACAGGGCGACCCTACGAGCAGTACTTC. The full variable domain, in which reference TRBV18 and TRBJ2-7 provide the parts outside the CDR3, is NAGVMQNPRHLVRRRGQEARLRCSPMKGHSHVYWYRQLPEEGLKFMVYLQKENIIDESGMPKERFSAEFPKEGPSILRIQQVVRGDSAAYFCASSPPGTGRPYEQYFGPGTRLTVT.

The chain employs TRBV7-9 and TRBJ2-5; 7 bases match TRBD1. This CDR3 has 16 residues. V shed 5 bases and J 2 bases; nucleotides not matched to a gene: 11. Germline lookup yields CDR1 SEHNR and CDR2 FQNEAQ (reference sequence). Here the CDR3 reads CASSGQTGKTQETQYF. CDR3 coding DNA: TGTGCCAGCAGCGGCCAGACAGGGAAGACACAAGAGACCCAGTACTTC.

The J gene is TRBJ2-2, the V gene TRBV25-1, with D unresolved. With 6 bases removed from V and 3 bases from J, the gap between germline ends came to 5 bases. The CDR3 sequence is 12 residues long. Germline loops: CDR1 MGHDK, CDR2 SYGVNS. The CDR3 protein is CASSFDTGELFF. CDR3 bases: TGTGCCAGCAGCTTCGACACCGGGGAGCTGTTTTTT.

This sequence joins TRBV2 and TRBJ2-2; D is uncertain. Per the germline V gene, CDR1 is SNHLY and CDR2 is FYNNEI. The V end was cut by 8 bases, the J end by 1 base, with 14 bases between. There are 15 residues in the CDR3. This CDR3 reads CASGRVTKNTGELFF. For the CDR3, the DNA is TGTGCCAGCGGGCGAGTCACAAAGAACACCGGGGAGCTGTTTTTT.

The chain recombines TRBV2 with TRBJ1-1; TRBD1 agrees at 7 bases. CDR3 length: 11 residues. The germline CDR1 and CDR2 sequences are SNHLY and FYNNEI. The V segment lost 10 bases and the J segment 7 bases; nucleotides outside the gene matches: 6. CDR3 sequence: CATRRDSEAFF. For the CDR3, the DNA is TGTGCCACTCGGAGGGACAGTGAAGCTTTCTTT.

V usage is TRBV27 and J usage is TRBJ2-7, with 8 positions matching TRBD2. The CDR3 consists of 17 residues. CDR1 and CDR2 (germline): MNHEY, SMNVEV (reference sequence). The V gene end was trimmed by 2 bases and the J gene end by 3 bases; junction bases not matched to a gene: 12. CDR3 in amino acids: CASSLKPGVSGSYEQYF. The CDR3 DNA sequence: TGTGCCAGCAGTTTAAAGCCAGGGGTGAGCGGGAGCTACGAGCAGTACTTC.

This chain uses TRBV21-1 with TRBJ1-1. TRBV21-1 is described as a pseudogene. The CDR3 loop spans 16 amino acids. The chain's CDR3 is CASSYTGTHMNTEAFF. Written as DNA, the CDR3 is TGTGCCAGCAGCTACACCGGGACTCACATGAACACTGAAGCTTTCTTT.

The V and J genes are TRBV12-3 or TRBV12-4 and TRBJ1-2, with D possibly TRBD1 on 6 matching bases. This CDR3 is 13 amino acids long. Trimming left V 6 bases short and J 4 bases short, with 12 bases between. In nucleotides, the CDR3 is TGTGCCAGCAGGACGGACAGCCGCTATGGCTACACCTTC. Its protein product is CASRTDSRYGYTF.

V gene TRBV9 combines with J gene TRBJ2-6, with a tentative D call TRBD1 (6 bases). The length of the CDR3 is 15 residues. Trimming stripped 0 bases from V and 2 bases from J, with 6 bases between. Per germline, CDR1 SGDLS and CDR2 YYNGEE. The CDR3 DNA reads TGTGCCAGCAGCGTAGGGGGGCCTGGGGCCAACGTCCTGACTTTC. This encodes CASSVGGPGANVLTF.

V gene TRBV7-9 combines with J gene TRBJ1-2, with 7 bases aligning to TRBD1. J gave up 3 bases and V 5 bases, and 15 bases lay outside the gene matches. CDR3 length: 17 amino acids. CDR1 is SEHNR and CDR2 is FQNEAQ in the germline V gene (reference sequence). The CDR3 DNA reads as TGTGCCAGCAGCCCTGTAGAGGGGGCAGGGCCATACTATGGCTACACCTTC. This sequence encodes CASSPVEGAGPYYGYTF.

This clone was seen just once. The DNA of the CDR3 is TGTGCCAGCAGCGGGAGCGGGACTAGCACAGATACGCAGTATTTT. Protein product: CASSGSGTSTDTQYF. The rearrangement uses TRBV28 and TRBJ2-3; 7 nucleotides match TRBD2. Per the germline V gene, CDR1 is MDHEN and CDR2 is SYDVKM. V lost 6 bases and J lost 0; bases outside the gene matches: 6. CDR3 length: 15 residues.

The V call is TRBV5-6, the J call TRBJ2-1; maybe TRBD2 (6 bases). V was clipped by 3 bases and J by 15 bases, with 16 bases between them. CDR3 length: 12 amino acids. Germline lookup yields CDR1 SGHDT and CDR2 YYEEEE. The CDR3 nucleotides are TGTGCCAGCAGCTCACCCAGCGGGCCTTGGTTCTTC. It encodes CASSSPSGPWFF.

The CDR3 loop is CASSQDQNYPTGELFF. The CDR3 region has the DNA TGTGCCAGCAGCCAAGATCAAAACTACCCCACCGGGGAGCTGTTTTTT. The chain uses TRBV3-1 (or the pseudogene TRBV3-2) and TRBJ2-2; D gene unclear. This CDR3 region has 16 residues. The V end lost 0 bases, the J end lost 4 bases, and 12 bases lay between the germline ends. From germline, CDR1 is LGHDT and CDR2 YNNKEL (reference sequence).

The chain employs TRBV30 and TRBJ2-4; 8 positions agree with TRBD2. This CDR3 contains 13 residues. Trimming at V came to 4 bases and at J to 6 bases, leaving 5 bases not matched to a gene. Per the germline V gene, CDR1 is GTSNPN and CDR2 is SVGIG (reference sequence). CDR3: CAWNPAGGNIQYF. CDR3 DNA sequence: TGTGCCTGGAATCCGGCGGGAGGAAACATTCAGTACTTC.